The source of this T cell receptor (beta chain) is a study of shared clonotypes between healthy human individuals. Study findings and constraints: An anticipated effect of sequencing depth on clonotype sharing among donors was recognized. Estimated richness was generally greater in naive than memory subsets. Among a handful of donors, about 4.6% of naive CD4 clonotypes were found in common.

Donors included only healthy HIV-negative adults lacking recent acute infections or vaccinations. The sample holds a few counts of this clone. Its antigen is unidentified. This table comes from immunoSEQ multiplex PCR, and its TCRdb copy is limited to in-frame clones, with some not included. The sample lists about 1 million clones, around 76% occurring once. Sequencing was performed on memory CD4+ T cells sorted from blood. The subset: CD45RA-negative fraction. This TCR came from a man between 18 and 35 years old in good health.

The chain's CDR3 is CASSPRLAGGTDTQYF. Written as DNA, the CDR3 is TGTGCCAGCAGCCCCCGACTAGCGGGAGGAACAGATACGCAGTATTTT. The J gene is TRBJ2-3, the V gene TRBV7-9; 13 positions match TRBD2. The CDR3 is made up of 16 amino acids. V was pared by 5 bases and J by 3 bases, with 5 bases of the junction left unmatched. Germline-derived CDR1 and CDR2 are SEHNR and FQNEAQ (reference sequence).